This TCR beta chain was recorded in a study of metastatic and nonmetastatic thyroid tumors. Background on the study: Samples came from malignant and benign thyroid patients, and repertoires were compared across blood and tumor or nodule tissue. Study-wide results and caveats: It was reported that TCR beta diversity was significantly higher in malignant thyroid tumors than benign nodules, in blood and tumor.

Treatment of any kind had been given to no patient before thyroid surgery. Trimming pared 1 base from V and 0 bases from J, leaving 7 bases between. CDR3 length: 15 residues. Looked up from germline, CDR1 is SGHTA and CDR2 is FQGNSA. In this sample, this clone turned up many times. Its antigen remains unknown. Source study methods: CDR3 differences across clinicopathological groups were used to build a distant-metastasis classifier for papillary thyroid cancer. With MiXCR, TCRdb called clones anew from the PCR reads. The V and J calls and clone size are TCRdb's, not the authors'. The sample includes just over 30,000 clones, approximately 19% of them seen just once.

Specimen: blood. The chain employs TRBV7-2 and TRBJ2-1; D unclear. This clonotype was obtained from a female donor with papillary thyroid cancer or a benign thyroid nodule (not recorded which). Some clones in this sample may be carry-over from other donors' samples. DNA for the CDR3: TGTGCCAGCAGCTTAGAGCTAGACTCCTACAATGAGCAGTTCTTC. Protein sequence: CASSLELDSYNEQFF.